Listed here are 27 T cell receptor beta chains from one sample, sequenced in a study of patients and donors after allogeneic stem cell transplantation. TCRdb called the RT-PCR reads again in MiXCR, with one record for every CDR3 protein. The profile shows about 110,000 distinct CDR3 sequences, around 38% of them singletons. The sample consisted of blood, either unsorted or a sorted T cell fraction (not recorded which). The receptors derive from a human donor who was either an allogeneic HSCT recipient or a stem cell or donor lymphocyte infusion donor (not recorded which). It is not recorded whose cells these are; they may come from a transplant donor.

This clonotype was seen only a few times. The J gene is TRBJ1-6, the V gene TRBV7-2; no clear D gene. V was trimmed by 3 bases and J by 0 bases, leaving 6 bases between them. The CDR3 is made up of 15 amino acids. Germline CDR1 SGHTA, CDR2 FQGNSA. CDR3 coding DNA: TGTGCCAGCAGCTTGCTGGGCTCCTATAATTCACCCCTCCACTTT. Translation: CASSLLGSYNSPLHF.

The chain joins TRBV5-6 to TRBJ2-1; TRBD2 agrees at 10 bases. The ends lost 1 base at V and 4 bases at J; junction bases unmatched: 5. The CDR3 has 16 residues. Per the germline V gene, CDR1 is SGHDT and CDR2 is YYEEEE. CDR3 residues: CASSLLIAGGYNEQFF. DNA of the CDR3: TGTGCCAGCAGCTTGCTAATAGCGGGAGGTTACAATGAGCAGTTCTTC.

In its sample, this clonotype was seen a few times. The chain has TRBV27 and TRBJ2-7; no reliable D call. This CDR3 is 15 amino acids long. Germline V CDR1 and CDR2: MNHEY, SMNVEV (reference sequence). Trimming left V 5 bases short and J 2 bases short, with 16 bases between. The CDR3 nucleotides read TGTGCCAGCAGTCTCCAAAAATCGAGAACCTACGAGCAGTACTTC. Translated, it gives CASSLQKSRTYEQYF.

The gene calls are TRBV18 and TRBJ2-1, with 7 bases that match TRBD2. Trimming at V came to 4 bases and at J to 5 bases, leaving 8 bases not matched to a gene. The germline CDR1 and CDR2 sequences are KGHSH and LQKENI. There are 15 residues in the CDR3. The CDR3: CASSLTLAPHNEQFF. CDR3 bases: TGTGCCAGCTCACTAACACTAGCGCCCCACAATGAGCAGTTCTTC.

The DNA of the CDR3 is TGTGCCAGCAGCTTGGGGGGCAGGCACACAGATACGCAGTATTTT. Its translation: CASSLGGRHTDTQYF. The chain recombines TRBV5-5 with TRBJ2-3; TRBD1 might be the D (5 bases). Trimming shortened V by 0 bases and J by 2 bases, and 10 bases separated the two germline ends. Germline V lookup: CDR1 SGHKS, CDR2 YYEKEE (reference sequence). The CDR3 length is 15 residues.

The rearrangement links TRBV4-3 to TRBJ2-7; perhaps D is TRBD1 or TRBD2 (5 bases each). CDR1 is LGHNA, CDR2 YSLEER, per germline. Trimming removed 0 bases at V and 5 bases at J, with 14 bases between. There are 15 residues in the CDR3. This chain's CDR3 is CASSQDWAWGNEQYF. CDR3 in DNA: TGCGCCAGCAGCCAAGATTGGGCCTGGGGGAACGAGCAGTACTTC.

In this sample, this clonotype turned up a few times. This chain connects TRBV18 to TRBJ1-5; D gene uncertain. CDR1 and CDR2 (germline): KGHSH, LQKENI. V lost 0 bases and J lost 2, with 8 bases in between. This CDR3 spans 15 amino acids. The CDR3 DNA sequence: TGTGCCAGCTCACCACCGGGCAGAGGCAATCAGCCCCAGCATTTT. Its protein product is CASSPPGRGNQPQHF.

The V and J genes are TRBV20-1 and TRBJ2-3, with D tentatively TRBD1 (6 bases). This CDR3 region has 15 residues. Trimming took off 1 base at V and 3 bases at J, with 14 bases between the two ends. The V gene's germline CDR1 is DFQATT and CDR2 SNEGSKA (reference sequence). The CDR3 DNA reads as TGCAGTGCTAGAGTCAGGGGACGAGCAACAGATACGCAGTATTTT. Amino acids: CSARVRGRATDTQYF.

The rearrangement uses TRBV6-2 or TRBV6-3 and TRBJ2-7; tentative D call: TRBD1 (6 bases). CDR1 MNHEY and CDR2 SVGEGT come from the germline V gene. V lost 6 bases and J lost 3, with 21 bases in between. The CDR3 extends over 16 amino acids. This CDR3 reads CASSPISTGPYYEQYF. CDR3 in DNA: TGTGCCAGCAGCCCGATTTCCACAGGGCCCTACTACGAGCAGTACTTC.

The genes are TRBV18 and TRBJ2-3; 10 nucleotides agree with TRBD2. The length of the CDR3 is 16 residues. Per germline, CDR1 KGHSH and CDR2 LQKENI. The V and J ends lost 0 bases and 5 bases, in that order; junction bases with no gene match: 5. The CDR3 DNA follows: TGTGCCAGCTCACCACCCCTAGCGGGAGAAATAGATACGCAGTATTTT. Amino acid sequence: CASSPPLAGEIDTQYF.

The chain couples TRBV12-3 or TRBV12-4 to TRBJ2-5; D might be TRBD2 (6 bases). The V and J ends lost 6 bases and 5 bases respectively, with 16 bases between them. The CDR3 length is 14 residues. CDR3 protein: CASSPLGTLETQYF. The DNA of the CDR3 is TGTGCCAGCAGCCCCCTGGGGACTCTTGAGACCCAGTACTTC.

The DNA for the CDR3 is TGTGCCAGCGGCTTGCCAGACCCTCTCTATGGCTACACCTTC. Its translation: CASGLPDPLYGYTF. The V call is TRBV27, the J call TRBJ1-2; no reliable D call. The V end was cut by 8 bases, the J end by 4 bases, with 17 bases between. This CDR3 comprises 14 residues. Germline V lookup: CDR1 MNHEY, CDR2 SMNVEV (reference sequence).

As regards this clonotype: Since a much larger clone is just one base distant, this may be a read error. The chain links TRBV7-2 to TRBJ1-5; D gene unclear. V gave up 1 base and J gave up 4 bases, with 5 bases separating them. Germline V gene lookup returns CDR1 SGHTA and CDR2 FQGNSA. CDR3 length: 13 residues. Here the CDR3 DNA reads TGTGCCAGCAGCTTAGGGGTGAATCAGCCCCAGCATTTT. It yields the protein CASSLGVNQPQHF.

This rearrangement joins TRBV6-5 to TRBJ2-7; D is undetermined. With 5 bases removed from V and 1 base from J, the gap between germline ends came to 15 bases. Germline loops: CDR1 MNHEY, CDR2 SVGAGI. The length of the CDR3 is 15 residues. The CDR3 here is CASSPDRVGSYEQYF. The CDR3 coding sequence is TGTGCCAGCAGTCCCGATCGGGTGGGGTCCTACGAGCAGTACTTC.

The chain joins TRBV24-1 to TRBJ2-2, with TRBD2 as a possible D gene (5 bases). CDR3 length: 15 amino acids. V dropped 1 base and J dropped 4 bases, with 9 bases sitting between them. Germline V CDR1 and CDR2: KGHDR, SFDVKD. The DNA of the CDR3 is TGTGCCACCAGTGATTTTGGCGGGCGCACCGGGGAGCTGTTTTTT. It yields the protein CATSDFGGRTGELFF.

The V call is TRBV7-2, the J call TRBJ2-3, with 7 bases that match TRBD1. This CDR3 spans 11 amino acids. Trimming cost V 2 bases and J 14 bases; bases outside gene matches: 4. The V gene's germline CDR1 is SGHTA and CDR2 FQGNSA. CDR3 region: CASSLRGRMYF. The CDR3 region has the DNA TGTGCCAGCAGCTTAAGGGGGCGTATGTATTTT.

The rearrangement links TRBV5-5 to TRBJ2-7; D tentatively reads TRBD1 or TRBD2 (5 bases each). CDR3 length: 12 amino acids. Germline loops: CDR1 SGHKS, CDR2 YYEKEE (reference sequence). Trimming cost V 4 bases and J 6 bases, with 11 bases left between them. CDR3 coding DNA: TGTGCCAGCAGCCGAGGGGTATCCGAGCAGTACTTC. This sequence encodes CASSRGVSEQYF.

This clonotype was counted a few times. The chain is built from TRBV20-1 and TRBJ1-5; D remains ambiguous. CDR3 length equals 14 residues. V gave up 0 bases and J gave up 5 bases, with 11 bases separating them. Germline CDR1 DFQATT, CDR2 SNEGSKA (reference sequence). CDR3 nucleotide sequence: TGCAGTGCTAGAGACCGTCGAGGGTATCAGCCCCAGCATTTT. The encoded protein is CSARDRRGYQPQHF.

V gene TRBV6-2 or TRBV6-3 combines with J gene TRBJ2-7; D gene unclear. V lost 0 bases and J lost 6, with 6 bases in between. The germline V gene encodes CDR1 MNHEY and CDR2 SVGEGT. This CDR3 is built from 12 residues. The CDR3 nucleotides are TGTGCCAGCAGTTACTCGATTGGCGAGCAGTACTTC. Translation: CASSYSIGEQYF.

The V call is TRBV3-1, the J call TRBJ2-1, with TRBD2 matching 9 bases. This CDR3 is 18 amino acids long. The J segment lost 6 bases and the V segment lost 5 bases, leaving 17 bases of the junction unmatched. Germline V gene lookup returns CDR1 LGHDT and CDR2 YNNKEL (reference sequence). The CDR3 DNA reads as TGTGCCAGCAGCGCACAATCAAATCTAGCGGGAATGGTCAATGAGCAGTTCTTC. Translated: CASSAQSNLAGMVNEQFF.

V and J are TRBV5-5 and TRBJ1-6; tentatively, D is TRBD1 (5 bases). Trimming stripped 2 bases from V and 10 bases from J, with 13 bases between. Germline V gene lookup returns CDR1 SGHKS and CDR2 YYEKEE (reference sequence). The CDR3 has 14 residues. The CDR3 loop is CASSLVWGNSPLHF. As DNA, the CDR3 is TGTGCCAGCAGCTTAGTTTGGGGGAACTCACCCCTCCACTTT.

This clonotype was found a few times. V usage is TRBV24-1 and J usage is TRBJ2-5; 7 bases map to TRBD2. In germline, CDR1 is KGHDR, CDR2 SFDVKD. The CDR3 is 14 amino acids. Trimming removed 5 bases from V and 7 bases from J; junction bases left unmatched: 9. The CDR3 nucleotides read TGTGCCACCAGTGTTGGGGGGGGATTCGGGACCCAGTACTTC. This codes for CATSVGGGFGTQYF.

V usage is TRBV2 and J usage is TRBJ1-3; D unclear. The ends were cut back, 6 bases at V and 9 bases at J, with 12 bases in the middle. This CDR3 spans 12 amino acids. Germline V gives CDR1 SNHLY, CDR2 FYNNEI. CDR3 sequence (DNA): TGTGCCAGCAGCACCCGGGGAGGCACCATATATTTT. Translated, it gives CASSTRGGTIYF.

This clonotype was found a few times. The CDR3 region has the DNA TGCAGCGGACAGGGTAGCACTGACACAGATACGCAGTATTTT. Amino acids: CSGQGSTDTDTQYF. The chain joins TRBV29-1 to TRBJ2-3; 7 nucleotides agree with TRBD1. Trimming took 7 bases from V and 2 from J; bases not matched to a gene: 9. The CDR3 contains 14 residues. Per germline, CDR1 SQVTM and CDR2 ANQGSEA.

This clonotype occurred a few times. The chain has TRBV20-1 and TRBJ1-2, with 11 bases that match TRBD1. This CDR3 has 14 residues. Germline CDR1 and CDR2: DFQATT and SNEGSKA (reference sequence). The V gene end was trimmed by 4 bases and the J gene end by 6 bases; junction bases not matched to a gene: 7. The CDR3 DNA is TGCAGTGCTATTGGGGAGGGACAGGGGGATGGCTACACCTTC. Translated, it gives CSAIGEGQGDGYTF.

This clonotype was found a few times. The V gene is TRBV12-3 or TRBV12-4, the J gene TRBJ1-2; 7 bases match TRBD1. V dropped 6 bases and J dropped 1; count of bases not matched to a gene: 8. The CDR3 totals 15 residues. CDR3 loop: CASRPRDSHNYGYTF. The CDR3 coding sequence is TGTGCCAGCAGGCCCAGGGACAGCCATAACTATGGCTACACCTTC.

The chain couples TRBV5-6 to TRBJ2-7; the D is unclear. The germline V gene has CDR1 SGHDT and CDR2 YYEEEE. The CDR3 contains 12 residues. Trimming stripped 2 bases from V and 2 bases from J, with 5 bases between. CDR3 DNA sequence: TGTGCCAGCAGCTTCGACACCTACGAGCAGTACTTC. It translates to CASSFDTYEQYF. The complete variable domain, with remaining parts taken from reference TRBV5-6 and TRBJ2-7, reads DAGVTQSPTHLIKTRGQQVTLRCSPKSGHDTVSWYQQALGQGPQFIFQYYEEEERQRGNFPDRFSGHQFPNYSSELNVNALLLGDSALYLCASSFDTYEQYFGPGTRLTVT.